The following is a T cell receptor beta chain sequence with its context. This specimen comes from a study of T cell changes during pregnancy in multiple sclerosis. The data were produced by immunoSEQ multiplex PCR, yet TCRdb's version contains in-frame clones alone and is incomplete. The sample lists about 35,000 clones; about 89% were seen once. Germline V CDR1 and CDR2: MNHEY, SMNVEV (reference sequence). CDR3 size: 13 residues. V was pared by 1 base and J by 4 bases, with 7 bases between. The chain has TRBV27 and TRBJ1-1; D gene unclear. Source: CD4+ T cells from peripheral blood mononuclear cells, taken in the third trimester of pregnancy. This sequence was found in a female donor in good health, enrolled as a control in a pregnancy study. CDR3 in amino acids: CASSLYRGTEAFF. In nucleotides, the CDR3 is TGTGCCAGCAGTTTATATCGGGGCACTGAAGCTTTCTTT.